These 6 T cell receptor beta chains originate from one sample sequenced in a study of T cell repertoires in cytomegalovirus infection (dated by TCRdb to the late 2010s). TCRdb names Illumina HiSeq 1500 as the instrument used. TCRdb passed the public sequencing reads through fastp at Q25 and MiXCR, retaining productive beta sequences. Identical CDR3 proteins give one entry, which carries the most common genes and DNA. The sample table records almost 300,000 distinct CDR3 sequences; about a tenth of these occur just once. Together, the top ten hold more than 2.5% of the sample. The sequenced sample consisted of PBMCs. These TCRs come from a human donor in good health (CMV status not recorded). Some clones in this sample may be carry-over from other donors' samples.

This clonotype was observed many times. The V gene is TRBV28, the J gene TRBJ2-1, with D perhaps matching TRBD1 (6 bases). This CDR3 comprises 17 residues. The V gene's germline CDR1 is MDHEN and CDR2 SYDVKM. The V end lost 2 bases, the J end lost 2 bases, and 16 bases lay between the germline ends. The CDR3 sequence: CASSLTGGVSPYNEQFF. The CDR3 nucleotides are TGTGCCAGCAGTTTAACTGGGGGCGTGAGCCCCTACAATGAGCAGTTCTTC.

A few counts support this clonotype. The chain is built from TRBV20-1 and TRBJ2-2, with D unclear. The CDR3 contains 13 residues. In germline, CDR1 is DFQATT, CDR2 SNEGSKA (reference sequence). The ends were cut back, 2 bases at V and 7 bases at J, with 11 bases in the middle. The CDR3 protein is CSARLAGLGELFF. In DNA, the CDR3 is TGCAGTGCTAGACTCGCAGGCCTCGGGGAGCTGTTTTTT.

CDR3 loop: CASSQSGFGYTF. The CDR3, as DNA: TGTGCCAGCAGCCAATCCGGGTTCGGCTACACCTTC. The chain couples TRBV14 to TRBJ1-2, with D hard to call. V lost 2 bases to trimming and J lost 8 bases, with 9 bases between them. Germline CDR1 and CDR2: SGHDN and FVKESK. The CDR3 is 12 residues long.

The sample holds many counts of this clonotype. V and J are TRBV29-1 and TRBJ1-5; perhaps TRBD1 as D (6 bases). Germline V lookup: CDR1 SQVTM, CDR2 ANQGSEA. Deletions cut 7 bases from V and 7 bases from J, with 14 bases between. The CDR3 covers 12 residues. CDR3 protein: CSARDTGQPQHF. DNA for the CDR3: TGCAGCGCCCGGGACACCGGGCAGCCCCAGCATTTT.

This chain connects TRBV20-1 to TRBJ2-1; the match to TRBD2 covers 13 bases. The CDR3 consists of 16 residues. Germline V CDR1 and CDR2: DFQATT, SNEGSKA (reference sequence). With V trimmed by 1 base and J by 5 bases, 5 bases remained unmatched. The CDR3 protein is CSARAQTSGGNNEQFF. CDR3 coding DNA: TGCAGTGCTAGAGCCCAGACTAGCGGGGGGAACAATGAGCAGTTCTTC.

This clonotype was detected ten times or more. The chain carries TRBV10-3 and TRBJ2-2; 9 bases are shared with TRBD1. This CDR3 region has 14 residues. After removal of 7 bases from V and 3 bases from J, the junction contained 3 bases not matched to a gene. Germline V gene sequence: CDR1 ENHRY, CDR2 SYGVKD. For the CDR3, the DNA is TGTGCCATCACGAGGACAGGGGACACCGGGGAGCTGTTTTTT. Translation: CAITRTGDTGELFF.